Given below is one T cell receptor (beta chain) in context. The antigen it binds to is not known. These data come from a study of CXCR3-negative and CXCR3-positive naive CD8 T cells (dated by TCRdb to between 2018 and 2021). General notes on the study: In total, roughly 140 million TRB reads were obtained, which works out to roughly 1.5 +/- 0.3 million reads per library. Data from 11 donors, pooled across two independent experiments, went into the diversity and physicochemical repertoire analyses. Naive subsets from several donors and memory cells from 3 donors were included in the TRBV-TRBJ cluster analysis. Overall results and qualifications from the work: Within the same donor, TRBV-TRBJ usage looked similar between naive CXCR3-negative and CXCR3-positive cells, but memory cells had distinct patterns. Because CXCR3 expression was partially decreased after cryopreservation, freshly isolated PBMCs were used for most assays. Because surface CD5, which is linked to self-reactivity in mice, was comparable between the naive subsets, TCR interaction strength was also inferred from TRB CDR3 physicochemical properties. TRB CDR3s from CXCR3-positive naive cells showed higher hydrophobicity (lower Kidera factor 4), lower energy, and higher strength and volume indices than CXCR3-negative naive cells. Repertoire diversity was comparably high in both naive subsets but much lower in memory CD8+ T cells.

Each CD8+ T cell subset was flow-sorted in triplicate, and a few hundred thousand cells per subset were placed directly into RLT lysis buffer. To exclude memory contaminants, naive CD8+ T cells were stringently defined as CD45RO-CCR7+CD27+CD95-. Peripheral blood mononuclear cells were isolated from buffy coats by standard density gradient centrifugation. Naive CXCR3-negative and CXCR3-positive CD8+ T cells were flow-sorted using a FACSAria III. Total RNA was extracted from sorted cells using an RNeasy Mini Kit. These reads were obtained on a NextSeq 550. The Human TCR Profiling Kit (MiLaboratory) was used to make UMI-labeled 5' RACE TRB cDNA libraries. cDNA synthesis used the entire amount of extracted RNA, and PCR amplification then used the entire amount of cDNA produced. The libraries were made side by side, with each library going through the same number of PCR cycles. Regarding the original processing steps: MIGEC and MiXCR extracted about 50,000 +/- 9,200 unique UMI-labeled TRB cDNA molecules per library, requiring at least two reads per UMI. An average of approximately 40,000 +/- 10,000 functional in-frame TRB CDR3 nucleotide clonotypes without stop codons was found per library. Diversity metrics, including normalized Shannon-Wiener and Chao1, were computed in VDJtools after downsampling to 5000 UMI-labeled TRB molecules per sample. VDJtools was used to calculate clonotype-size-weighted physicochemical properties of the central five CDR3 residues, namely interaction energy, strength, volume and Kidera factor 4. After the reads were reprocessed by TCRdb, one entry was made per CDR3 protein sequence, with no DNA. These V and J calls originate from TCRdb's pipeline instead of the authors' own analysis. The sample's table covers tens of thousands of distinct CDR3 sequences. Of the sample, approximately 0.45% falls within the top ten clones.

The source of this sequence is a human donor in good health. Some clones in this sample may be carry-over from other donors' samples. The sequencing input was naive CXCR3- CD8+ T cells from blood. The cell subset or site tag for this specimen amounts to: CD45RO-CCR7+CD27+CD95- naive CD8+ T cells lacking CXCR3 (TNR3-).

The CDR3 in this case is CSVPRRQKDYAEAFF. Recombination joined TRBV29-1 with TRBJ1-1; the TCRdb call, TRBD1, lacks DNA for checking. As encoded in the germline V gene, CDR1 is SQVTM while CDR2 is ANQGSEA. The CDR3 starts with the cysteine, ends with the phenylalanine, and has 15 residues. Nucleotide data are not available.